Below are 32 T cell receptor beta chains sequenced from a single sample in a study of post-analysis software for immune sequencing data. The library was made from cDNA and included unique molecular identifiers. TCRdb fed the PCR reads into MiXCR, producing one record per CDR3 protein. The repertoire consists of roughly 670,000 distinct CDR3 sequences, with more than 50% occurring once and the leading ten covering over 9%. Regarding the study as a whole: Patients used about 5 TRBV segments, including TRBV5-6, TRBV5-1 and TRBV20-1, more often than controls.

These receptors' antigens are unknown. The sequencing sample was made of blood. These receptors originate from a girl aged 2 to 10 with multiple sclerosis.

This clonotype turned up a few times. V and J are TRBV4-1 and TRBJ2-1; a possible D gene is TRBD1 (6 bases). This CDR3 has 18 amino acids. V was pared by 1 base and J by 0 bases, with 16 bases between. The germline V gene has CDR1 MGHRA and CDR2 YSYEKL. The CDR3 loop reads CASSQAPRGRNSYNEQFF. CDR3 DNA: TGCGCCAGCAGCCAAGCTCCCAGGGGCCGGAACTCCTACAATGAGCAGTTCTTC.

The J gene is TRBJ2-1, the V gene TRBV20-1, with 12 nucleotides matching TRBD2. Trimming cost V 3 bases and J 6 bases; bases outside gene matches: 9. The germline gives CDR1 DFQATT, CDR2 SNEGSKA (reference sequence). This CDR3 region has 16 residues. Here the CDR3 DNA reads TGCAGTGCTAGCCCCCCTACTAGCGGGAGGTTCAATGAGCAGTTCTTC. It translates to CSASPPTSGRFNEQFF.

Only a few counts were recorded for this clonotype. The chain combines TRBV29-1 with TRBJ2-5; TRBD2 agrees at 15 bases. This CDR3 comprises 17 residues. V was pared by 7 bases and J by 4 bases, with 13 bases of the junction left unmatched. From germline, CDR1 is SQVTM and CDR2 ANQGSEA. The CDR3 region has the DNA TGCAGCGCCGCCACCGGGACTAGCGGGAGGCCGGGAGAGACCCAGTACTTC. It codes for CSAATGTSGRPGETQYF.

The chain is built from TRBV9 and TRBJ2-7, with TRBD2 matching over 10 bases. V was clipped by 0 bases and J by 7 bases; unmatched bases: 7. The CDR3 runs to 15 residues. Germline CDR1 is SGDLS and CDR2 is YYNGEE. The CDR3 DNA follows: TGTGCCAGCAGCGTAGGGAGCGGGAGGGCCGGTGAGCAGTACTTC. It translates to CASSVGSGRAGEQYF.

This chain joins TRBV7-2 and TRBJ2-7, with a possible D match to TRBD1 (5 bases). The CDR3 runs to 13 residues. Germline lookup yields CDR1 SGHTA and CDR2 FQGNSA. Between the trimmed V and J ends, which lost 1 base and 6 bases, there was a span of 10 bases. CDR3 region: CASSLEPRGEQYF. The CDR3 region has the DNA TGTGCCAGCAGCTTAGAACCTAGGGGCGAGCAGTACTTC. The full variable domain, completed using reference TRBV7-2 and TRBJ2-7, is GAGVSQSPSNKVTEKGKDVELRCDPISGHTALYWYRQSLGQGLEFLIYFQGNSAPDKSGLPSDRFSAERTGGSVSTLTIQRTQQEDSAVYLCASSLEPRGEQYFGPGTRLTVT.

This clonotype has a handful of counts. The chain has TRBV6-6 and TRBJ2-1; 13 bases agree with TRBD2. CDR3 size: 17 residues. Germline assignment: CDR1 MNHNY and CDR2 SVGAGI (reference sequence). The V gene end was trimmed by 7 bases and the J gene end by 6 bases; junction bases not matched to a gene: 12. CDR3 DNA: TGTGCCAGCACTTATGCCACCGGGACTAGCGGGACCAATGAGCAGTTCTTC. Translation gives CASTYATGTSGTNEQFF.

This chain joins TRBV6-1 and TRBJ2-6; D may match TRBD1 or TRBD2 (5 bases each). The CDR3 covers 14 residues. CDR1 and CDR2 from the germline V gene are MNHNS and SASEGT. V was pared by 6 bases and J by 4 bases, with 10 bases between. This CDR3 reads CASRAGTGANVLTF. The CDR3 coding sequence is TGTGCCAGCAGAGCAGGGACCGGGGCCAACGTCCTGACTTTC.

The rearrangement uses TRBV20-1 and TRBJ1-2; 8 bases fit TRBD1. V was pared by 3 bases and J by 8 bases, with 8 bases of the junction left unmatched. Germline V gene data show CDR1 as DFQATT and CDR2 as SNEGSKA (reference sequence). This CDR3 has 13 residues. The CDR3 nucleotides are TGCAGTGCTAGTTGGCAGGGGGCTTGGGGCTACACCTTC. Translating it yields CSASWQGAWGYTF.

The rearrangement joins TRBV11-2 to TRBJ2-7; D is unresolved. The CDR3 is 15 amino acids. Trimming removed 6 bases at V and 2 bases at J, with 17 bases between. Germline V CDR1 and CDR2: SGHAT, FQNNGV. In DNA form, the CDR3 reads TGTGCCAGCAGTTTCTCGAGGTCCCTAGCCTACGAGCAGTACTTC. It encodes CASSFSRSLAYEQYF.

V is TRBV10-3 and J is TRBJ1-5; 7 nucleotides agree with TRBD1. The V gene end was trimmed by 10 bases and the J gene end by 3 bases; junction bases not matched to a gene: 6. The germline V gene has CDR1 ENHRY and CDR2 SYGVKD. The CDR3 has 13 amino acids. The CDR3: CASGTDINQPQHF. The CDR3 region has the DNA TGTGCCAGCGGGACAGACATCAATCAGCCCCAGCATTTT.

The V call is TRBV2, the J call TRBJ2-7; 7 bases align to TRBD2. Germline V gene data show CDR1 as SNHLY and CDR2 as FYNNEI. This CDR3 spans 15 amino acids. V was clipped by 3 bases and J by 2 bases; unmatched bases: 7. Written as DNA, the CDR3 is TGTGCCAGCAGTGATGAAGCGGGACCGACCTACGAGCAGTACTTC. The encoded protein is CASSDEAGPTYEQYF.

The chain uses TRBV11-2 and TRBJ1-1; possible D gene TRBD1, 6 bases. This CDR3 spans 12 amino acids. Trimming left V 5 bases short and J 11 bases short, with 15 bases between. Germline assignment: CDR1 SGHAT and CDR2 FQNNGV. CDR3 region: CASSHWGARAFF. CDR3 in DNA: TGTGCCAGCAGCCATTGGGGGGCCCGGGCTTTCTTT.

V usage is TRBV24-1 and J usage is TRBJ2-3; TRBD1 agrees at 9 bases. V was clipped by 4 bases and J by 5 bases; unmatched bases: 3. Germline CDR1 is KGHDR and CDR2 is SFDVKD. This CDR3 has 14 residues. In nucleotides, the CDR3 is TGTGCCACCAGTGACCCGGACAGGGGAGATACGCAGTATTTT. The encoded protein is CATSDPDRGDTQYF.

The V gene is TRBV11-2, the J gene TRBJ2-1, with D possibly TRBD1 on 6 matching bases. The V end was cut by 5 bases, the J end by 0 bases, with 20 bases between. The CDR3 is 18 amino acids. The germline gives CDR1 SGHAT, CDR2 FQNNGV. The DNA of the CDR3 is TGTGCCAGCAGCCCAAAACCCTCAGACAGGCTCTCCTACAATGAGCAGTTCTTC. Encoded protein: CASSPKPSDRLSYNEQFF.

This clonotype was detected only once. The chain carries TRBV11-2 and TRBJ2-7, with D perhaps given as TRBD1 or TRBD2 (7 bases each). Trimming pared 5 bases from V and 2 bases from J, leaving 19 bases between. The germline gives CDR1 SGHAT, CDR2 FQNNGV. The CDR3 extends over 16 amino acids. The CDR3 here is CASSPIRGLAAYEQYF. CDR3 coding DNA: TGTGCCAGCAGCCCCATTAGGGGGCTAGCGGCCTACGAGCAGTACTTC.

V and J are TRBV29-1 and TRBJ1-1; weak D call: TRBD1 (5 bases). The germline CDR1 and CDR2 sequences are SQVTM and ANQGSEA. The CDR3 totals 13 residues. The germline V and J ends were trimmed by 3 bases and 4 bases, with 12 bases remaining between them. The CDR3 here is CSVDWGYSTEAFF. CDR3 nucleotide sequence: TGCAGCGTTGACTGGGGGTATAGCACTGAAGCTTTCTTT.

This clonotype occurred a few times. The CDR3 sequence: CASSVPKGGGYNEQFF. CDR3 in DNA: TGTGCCAGCAGCGTACCGAAGGGGGGGGGATACAATGAGCAGTTCTTC. The chain employs TRBV9 and TRBJ2-1, with a weak D call TRBD2 (7 bases). Germline V lookup: CDR1 SGDLS, CDR2 YYNGEE. The length of the CDR3 is 16 residues. Trimming cost V 1 base and J 4 bases, with 15 bases left between them.

The V call is TRBV6-5, the J call TRBJ1-2; 7 bases align to TRBD1. The V gene's germline CDR1 is MNHEY and CDR2 SVGAGI. V lost 3 bases and J lost 5; bases outside the gene matches: 6. CDR3 length equals 14 residues. The CDR3 is CASSYRGQPYGYTF. The CDR3 DNA reads as TGTGCCAGCAGTTATCGGGGACAGCCTTATGGCTACACCTTC.

V gene TRBV12-3 or TRBV12-4 combines with J gene TRBJ1-2; 9 positions match TRBD1. The CDR3 covers 15 residues. The ends lost 5 bases at V and 6 bases at J; junction bases unmatched: 10. CDR3 amino acids: CASSPHPQGANGYTF. The CDR3 DNA reads as TGTGCCAGCAGTCCACACCCACAGGGGGCAAATGGCTACACCTTC.

The chain combines TRBV20-1 with TRBJ2-1, with TRBD2 matching over 9 bases. CDR3 length: 19 residues. CDR1 and CDR2 (germline): DFQATT, SNEGSKA (reference sequence). The junction had 19 bases not matched to a gene; V was cut back by 0 bases and J by 7 bases. CDR3 in amino acids: CSARDFFLMGGRAENEQFF. In nucleotides, the CDR3 is TGCAGTGCTAGAGATTTCTTCCTTATGGGCGGGAGGGCCGAAAATGAGCAGTTCTTC.

The chain is built from TRBV20-1 and TRBJ1-2; TRBD1 matches at 8 bases. V lost 2 bases and J lost 8; bases outside the gene matches: 7. This CDR3 is built from 13 residues. Looked up from germline, CDR1 is DFQATT and CDR2 is SNEGSKA (reference sequence). CDR3 bases: TGCAGTGCTAGACTTGAGACAGGGGCCGGCTACACCTTC. It encodes CSARLETGAGYTF.

The chain joins TRBV7-9 to TRBJ1-2, with D possibly TRBD1 on 6 matching bases. CDR3 size: 14 residues. The V end was cut by 3 bases, the J end by 8 bases, with 16 bases between. The germline V gene encodes CDR1 SEHNR and CDR2 FQNEAQ (reference sequence). CDR3 nucleotides: TGTGCCAGCAGCTTCAACAGGGATTCGGGGGGCTACACCTTC. This encodes CASSFNRDSGGYTF.

This clonotype was counted between two and nine times. This chain uses TRBV5-6 with TRBJ1-1; D is unclear. CDR1 SGHDT and CDR2 YYEEEE come from the germline V gene. Trimming took off 0 bases at V and 8 bases at J, with 11 bases between the two ends. The CDR3 is made up of 13 amino acids. CDR3 amino acids: CASSLEVGTEAFF. The CDR3 region has the DNA TGTGCCAGCAGCTTGGAAGTGGGAACGGAAGCTTTCTTT.

The chain employs TRBV7-2 and TRBJ2-5; 8 bases agree with TRBD1. The CDR3 extends over 15 amino acids. Trimming took 1 base from V and 4 from J; bases not matched to a gene: 5. Looked up from germline, CDR1 is SGHTA and CDR2 is FQGNSA. CDR3 nucleotide sequence: TGTGCCAGCAGCTTAGGAATCGGACAGGGAGAGACCCAGTACTTC. This encodes CASSLGIGQGETQYF.

CDR3 sequence: CASSIRDGNSPLHF. CDR3 coding DNA: TGTGCCAGTAGTATCCGGGACGGGAATTCACCCCTCCACTTT. The rearrangement links TRBV19 to TRBJ1-6; tentative D call: TRBD1 (5 bases). Germline CDR1 is LNHDA and CDR2 is SQIVND (reference sequence). The CDR3 is 14 amino acids. V was clipped by 3 bases and J by 7 bases, with 10 bases between them.

The chain recombines TRBV10-2 with TRBJ2-4; tentative D call: TRBD2 (6 bases). The J call may be mistaken, given a closer DNA end match to TRBJ2-7. This CDR3 spans 14 amino acids. Looked up from germline, CDR1 is WSHSY and CDR2 is SAAADI. The CDR3 region is CASKSGGDSYEQYF. In DNA, the CDR3 is TGCGCCAGCAAAAGCGGAGGGGATTCCTACGAGCAGTACTTC.

As to this clonotype: An end of the junction differs from the germline gene, which may be a read error. The chain links TRBV20-1 to TRBJ2-1; D not resolved. Germline V CDR1 and CDR2: DFQATT, SNEGSKA (reference sequence). The CDR3 is 14 residues long. The CDR3, as DNA: TGCAGTGCTAGGGCCAGAAGCGCCTACAATGGGCAGTTCTTC. This sequence encodes CSARARSAYNGQFF.

A few counts support this clonotype. V usage is TRBV28 and J usage is TRBJ2-5; the D gene is possibly TRBD2 (7 bases). V was cut by 6 bases and J by 7 bases, with 18 bases left in between. The CDR3 sequence is 14 residues long. In germline, CDR1 is MDHEN, CDR2 SYDVKM. CDR3 sequence: CASRRGRGLGTQYF. The CDR3 DNA reads as TGTGCCAGCAGAAGGGGGAGGGGGTTGGGGACCCAGTACTTC.

The chain recombines TRBV25-1 with TRBJ1-5; TRBD1 is a possible D gene (5 bases). The germline V gene has CDR1 MGHDK and CDR2 SYGVNS. V was shortened by 1 base and J by 1 base, with 5 bases between the two germline ends. CDR3 length: 14 amino acids. DNA of the CDR3: TGTGCCAGCAGTGAATCAGGGAGCAATCAGCCCCAGCATTTT. Amino acids: CASSESGSNQPQHF.

This chain links TRBV6-5 with TRBJ1-1, with 7 bases aligning to TRBD1. Germline V gives CDR1 MNHEY, CDR2 SVGAGI. V was clipped by 6 bases and J by 10 bases; unmatched bases: 11. The CDR3 loop spans 13 amino acids. CDR3 in DNA: TGTGCCAGCAGCTTACAGGGGCGGTTTGGAGCTTTCTTT. This codes for CASSLQGRFGAFF.

This clonotype was detected a few times. The chain couples TRBV12-3 or TRBV12-4 to TRBJ1-2, with no clear D. The germline V and J ends were trimmed by 6 bases and 8 bases, with 16 bases remaining between them. The CDR3 length is 13 residues. The CDR3 region is CASSDYRAGGYTF. CDR3 in DNA: TGTGCCAGCAGCGATTACCGCGCGGGAGGCTACACCTTC.

The rearrangement joins TRBV5-1 to TRBJ2-3, with D maybe TRBD1 (6 bases). V lost 6 bases to trimming and J lost 0 bases, with 11 bases between them. From germline, CDR1 is SGHRS and CDR2 YFSETQ. The CDR3 is 14 amino acids. CDR3 nucleotide sequence: TGCGCCAGCACCATCGGACAGAGCACAGATACGCAGTATTTT. Protein sequence: CASTIGQSTDTQYF.